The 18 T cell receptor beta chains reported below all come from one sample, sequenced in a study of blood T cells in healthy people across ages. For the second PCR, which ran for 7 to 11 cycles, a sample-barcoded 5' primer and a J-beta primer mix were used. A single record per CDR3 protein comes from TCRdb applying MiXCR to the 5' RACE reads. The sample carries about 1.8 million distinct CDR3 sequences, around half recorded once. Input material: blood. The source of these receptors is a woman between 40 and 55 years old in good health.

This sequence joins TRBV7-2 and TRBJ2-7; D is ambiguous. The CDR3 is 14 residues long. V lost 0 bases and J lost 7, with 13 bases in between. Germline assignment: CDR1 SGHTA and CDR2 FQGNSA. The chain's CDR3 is CASSLAVAVREQYF. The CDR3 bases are TGTGCCAGCAGCTTAGCGGTGGCAGTGAGGGAGCAGTACTTC.

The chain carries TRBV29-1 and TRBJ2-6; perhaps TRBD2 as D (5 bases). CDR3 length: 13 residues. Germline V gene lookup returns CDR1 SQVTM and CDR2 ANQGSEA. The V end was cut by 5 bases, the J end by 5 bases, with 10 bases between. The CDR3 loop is CSVNGERANVLTF. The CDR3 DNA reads TGCAGCGTTAACGGGGAGAGGGCCAACGTCCTGACTTTC.

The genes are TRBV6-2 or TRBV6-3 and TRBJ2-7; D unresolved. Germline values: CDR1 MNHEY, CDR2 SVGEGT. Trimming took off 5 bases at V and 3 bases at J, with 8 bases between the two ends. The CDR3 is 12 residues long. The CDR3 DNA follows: TGTGCCAGCAGTCCCGCGGTCTACGAGCAGTACTTC. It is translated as CASSPAVYEQYF.

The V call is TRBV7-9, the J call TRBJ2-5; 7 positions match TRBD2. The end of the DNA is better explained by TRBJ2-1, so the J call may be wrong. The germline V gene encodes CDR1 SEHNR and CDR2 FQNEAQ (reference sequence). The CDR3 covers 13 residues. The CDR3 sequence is CASSPGLDATQFF. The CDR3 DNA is TGTGCCAGCAGCCCAGGACTAGACGCGACCCAGTTCTTC.

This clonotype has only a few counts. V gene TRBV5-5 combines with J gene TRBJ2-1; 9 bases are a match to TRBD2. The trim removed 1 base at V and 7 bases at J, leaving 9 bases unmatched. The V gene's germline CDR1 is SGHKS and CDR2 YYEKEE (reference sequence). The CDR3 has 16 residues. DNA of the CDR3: TGTGCCAGCAGCTTGAGGTGGCTAGCGGGGATGAATGAGCAGTTCTTC. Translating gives CASSLRWLAGMNEQFF.

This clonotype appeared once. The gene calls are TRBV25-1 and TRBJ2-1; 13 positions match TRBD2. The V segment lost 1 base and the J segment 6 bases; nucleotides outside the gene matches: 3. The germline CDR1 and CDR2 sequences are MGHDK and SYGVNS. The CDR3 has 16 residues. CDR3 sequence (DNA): TGTGCCAGCAGTGAATGGGGACTAGCGGGGATCAATGAGCAGTTCTTC. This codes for CASSEWGLAGINEQFF.

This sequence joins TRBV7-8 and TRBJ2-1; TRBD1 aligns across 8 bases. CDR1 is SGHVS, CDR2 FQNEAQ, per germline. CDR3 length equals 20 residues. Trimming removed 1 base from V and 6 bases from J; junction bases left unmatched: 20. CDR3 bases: TGTGCCAGCAGCTTAGGTTCGCCTGGGACAGGCCTGGGGGAATTCAATGAGCAGTTCTTC. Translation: CASSLGSPGTGLGEFNEQFF.

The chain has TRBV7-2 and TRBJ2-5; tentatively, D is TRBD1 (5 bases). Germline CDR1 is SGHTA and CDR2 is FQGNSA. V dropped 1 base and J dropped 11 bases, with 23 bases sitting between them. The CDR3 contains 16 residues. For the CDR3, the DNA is TGTGCCAGCAGCTTAGTACCTGGCAGGGCATCGGGTGAGCAGTACTTC. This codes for CASSLVPGRASGEQYF.

This chain's CDR3 is CSVEVRGLRGYTF. CDR3 nucleotide sequence: TGCAGCGTTGAAGTACGGGGGCTTCGTGGCTACACCTTC. The rearrangement links TRBV29-1 to TRBJ1-2; weak D call: TRBD1 (6 bases). The CDR3 has 13 residues. The V gene lost 1 base and the J gene lost 7 bases, with 13 bases spanning the gap. The germline V gene has CDR1 SQVTM and CDR2 ANQGSEA.

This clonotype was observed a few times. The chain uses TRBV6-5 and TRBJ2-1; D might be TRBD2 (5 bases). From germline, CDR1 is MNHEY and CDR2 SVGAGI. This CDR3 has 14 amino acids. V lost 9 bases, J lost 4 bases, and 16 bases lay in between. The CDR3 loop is CARYDYPEYNEQFF. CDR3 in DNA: TGTGCCAGATACGACTACCCTGAGTACAATGAGCAGTTCTTC.

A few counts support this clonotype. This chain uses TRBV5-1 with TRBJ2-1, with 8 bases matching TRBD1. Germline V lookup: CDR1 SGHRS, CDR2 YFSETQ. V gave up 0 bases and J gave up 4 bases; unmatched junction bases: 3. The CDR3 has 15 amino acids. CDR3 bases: TGCGCCAGCAGCTTGGTGGGACAGGAATACAATGAGCAGTTCTTC. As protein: CASSLVGQEYNEQFF.

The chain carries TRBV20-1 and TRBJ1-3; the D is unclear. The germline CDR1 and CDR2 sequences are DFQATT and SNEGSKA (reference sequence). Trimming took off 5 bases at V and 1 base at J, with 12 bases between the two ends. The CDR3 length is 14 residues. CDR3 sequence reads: CSAGDTDSGNTIYF. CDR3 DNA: TGCAGTGCTGGCGACACAGATTCTGGAAACACCATATATTTT.

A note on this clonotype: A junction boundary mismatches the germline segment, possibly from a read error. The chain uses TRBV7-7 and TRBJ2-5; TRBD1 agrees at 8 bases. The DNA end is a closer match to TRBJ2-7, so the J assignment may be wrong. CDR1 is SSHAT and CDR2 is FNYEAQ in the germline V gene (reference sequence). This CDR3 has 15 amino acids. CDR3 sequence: CASSLNTGGSYEQYF. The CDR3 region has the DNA TGTGCTAGCAGCTTAAATACAGGGGGGTCCTACGAGCAGTACTTC.

The chain's CDR3 is CASSYSIGTGVVEQYF. Here the CDR3 DNA reads TGTGCCAGCAGTTACTCCATCGGGACAGGTGTTGTAGAGCAGTACTTC. J is TRBJ2-7 and V is TRBV6-2 or TRBV6-3, with 8 bases that match TRBD1. V was clipped by 0 bases and J by 7 bases; unmatched bases: 11. The CDR3 is 16 residues long. In germline, CDR1 is MNHEY, CDR2 SVGEGT.

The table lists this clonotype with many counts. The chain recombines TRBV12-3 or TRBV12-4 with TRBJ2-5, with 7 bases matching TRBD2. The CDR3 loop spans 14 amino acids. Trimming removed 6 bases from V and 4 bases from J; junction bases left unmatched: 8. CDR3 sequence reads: CASSLIGGRETQYF. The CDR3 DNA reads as TGTGCCAGCAGCTTAATTGGCGGGAGAGAGACCCAGTACTTC.

The CDR3, as DNA: TGTGCCAGCAGTTTTCTCCCCCTGGGTAGCGGGGGTACGGGGTACCAAGAGACCCAGTACTTC. Amino acid sequence: CASSFLPLGSGGTGYQETQYF. The chain has TRBV27 and TRBJ2-5, with 9 bases identical to TRBD2. Germline values: CDR1 MNHEY, CDR2 SMNVEV (reference sequence). The CDR3 consists of 21 residues. Losses at the gene ends were 3 bases for V and 0 bases for J; bases not matched to a gene: 20.

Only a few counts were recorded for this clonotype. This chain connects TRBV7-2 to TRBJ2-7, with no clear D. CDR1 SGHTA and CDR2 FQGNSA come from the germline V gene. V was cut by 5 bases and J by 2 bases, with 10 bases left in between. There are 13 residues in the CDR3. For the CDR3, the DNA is TGTGCCAGCAGCAATCTATTAACCTACGAGCAGTACTTC. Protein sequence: CASSNLLTYEQYF. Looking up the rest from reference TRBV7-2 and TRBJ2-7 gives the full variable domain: GAGVSQSPSNKVTEKGKDVELRCDPISGHTALYWYRQSLGQGLEFLIYFQGNSAPDKSGLPSDRFSAERTGGSVSTLTIQRTQQEDSAVYLCASSNLLTYEQYFGPGTRLTVT.

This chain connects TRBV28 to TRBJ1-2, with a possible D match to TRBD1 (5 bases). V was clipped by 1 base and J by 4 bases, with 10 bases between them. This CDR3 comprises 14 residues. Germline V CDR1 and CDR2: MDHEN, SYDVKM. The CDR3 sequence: CASSLSGISYGYTF. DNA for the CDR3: TGTGCCAGCAGTTTATCAGGGATTAGCTATGGCTACACCTTC.